The T cell receptor (beta chain) under discussion was sequenced for a study of control samples from healthy donors and cancer patients. Trimming removed 3 bases from V and 3 bases from J, with 8 bases in between. The germline CDR1 and CDR2 sequences are SGHAT and FQNNGV. The CDR3 runs to 14 residues. The method was immunoSEQ multiplex PCR; TCRdb's version includes in-frame clones alone and lacks a portion of them. The table has about 86,000 clones, over 90% seen once; the top ten hold over 1.3%. The genes are TRBV11-2 and TRBJ1-4, with D possibly TRBD1 on 6 matching bases. This clonotype was sampled from a woman between 25 and 40 years old in good health. The sample was blood. CDR3 amino acids: CASSLRGSNEKLFF. CDR3 DNA sequence: TGTGCCAGCAGCTTGAGGGGGTCTAATGAAAAACTGTTTTTT.